This T cell receptor (beta chain) stems from a study of cytomegalovirus exposure and HLA in healthy donors. Study-wide results and caveats: Most TCRs appeared rarely, but some public TCRs recurred in many donors. Productive rates of about 90% or about 30% were seen for most TCR beta V segments in an earlier analysis. Sequencing likely caused a cluster of highly shared sequence variants.

With 60 Vbeta and 13 Jbeta primers, the PCR was carried out. Sequenced by immunoSEQ multiplex PCR; TCRdb stores in-frame clones only, minus some. The sample holds hundreds of thousands of clones, roughly 70% seen once. Germline values: CDR1 SGHNT, CDR2 YYREEE (reference sequence). The CDR3 has 15 residues. The V and J ends lost 3 bases and 5 bases, in that order; junction bases with no gene match: 8. In regard to this clone: The antigen is undetermined.

The sequence was collected from a middle-aged man in good health and CMV-seropositive. Sequenced material: PBMCs. The genes are TRBV5-4 and TRBJ1-2; TRBD1 aligns across 9 bases. CDR3 DNA sequence: TGTGCCAGCAGCTACTATGGGACAGGGTCTTATGGCTACACCTTC. Translated, it gives CASSYYGTGSYGYTF. The entire variable domain, with the rest obtained from reference TRBV5-4 and TRBJ1-2, is as follows: ETGVTQSPTHLIKTRGQQVTLRCSSQSGHNTVSWYQQALGQGPQFIFQYYREEENGRGNFPPRFSGLQFPNYSSELNVNALELDDSALYLCASSYYGTGSYGYTFGSGTRLTVV.